These 21 T cell receptor beta chains were all obtained from the same sample, sequenced in a study of shared clonotypes between healthy human individuals. Assay: immunoSEQ multiplex PCR; the TCRdb copy retains only in-frame clones and omits some. The sample includes about 1,900,000 clones, roughly 94% seen only once; the top ten take approximately 1%. CD8 cells regarded as naive lacked CD45RO, were positively chosen for CCR7, and omitted terminally differentiated effector memory CD45RA+ cells. Sequencing was done on a sample of naive CD8+ T cells sorted from blood. The receptors originated from a man between 18 and 35 years old in good health.

The chain links TRBV4-3 to TRBJ2-7, with D maybe TRBD2 (6 bases). The V end lost 3 bases, the J end lost 6 bases, and 18 bases lay between the germline ends. The CDR3 loop spans 15 amino acids. The germline CDR1 and CDR2 sequences are LGHNA and YSLEER. For the CDR3, the DNA is TGCGCCAGCAGCCACGCGACCATGGACTACCCCGAGCAGTACTTC. Its translation: CASSHATMDYPEQYF.

The rearrangement links TRBV4-1 to TRBJ2-3; 9 bases are shared with TRBD2. The CDR3 length is 18 residues. Germline V gives CDR1 MGHRA, CDR2 YSYEKL. Germline trimming cut 2 bases from V and 2 bases from J; bases unmatched to any gene: 11. CDR3 region: CASSQYGRLAEFTDTQYF. The CDR3 nucleotides read TGCGCCAGCAGCCAATATGGTCGACTAGCGGAATTCACAGATACGCAGTATTTT.

Note on this clone: This sample includes further DNA sequences coding for the same CDR3. V gene TRBV27 combines with J gene TRBJ2-7; D could derive from TRBD1 or TRBD2 (6 bases each). Germline values: CDR1 MNHEY, CDR2 SMNVEV (reference sequence). The CDR3 has 14 residues. V lost 3 bases and J 2 bases, leaving 11 bases between the germline ends. CDR3 sequence (DNA): TGTGCCAGCAGTTTCGGGGGCCCTACCTACGAGCAGTACTTC. Its translation is CASSFGGPTYEQYF.

The genes are TRBV19 and TRBJ2-7; D remains unclear. Trimming stripped 10 bases from V and 7 bases from J, with 11 bases between. The CDR3 has 10 residues. Germline V gene lookup returns CDR1 LNHDA and CDR2 SQIVND (reference sequence). The CDR3 protein is CATFEGEQYF. Here the CDR3 DNA reads TGTGCCACCTTCGAAGGGGAGCAGTACTTC.

J is TRBJ2-5 and V is TRBV9; D may correspond to TRBD1 or TRBD2 (5 bases each). The germline gives CDR1 SGDLS, CDR2 YYNGEE. CDR3 length equals 15 residues. V lost 3 bases to trimming and J lost 2 bases, with 14 bases between them. The CDR3 DNA sequence: TGTGCCAGCAGCGGTCAGGGACGAGCACAAGAGACCCAGTACTTC. Translating gives CASSGQGRAQETQYF.

This clone has just one count. The rearrangement links TRBV19 to TRBJ1-1; TRBD1 is a possible D gene (6 bases). Per the germline V gene, CDR1 is LNHDA and CDR2 is SQIVND (reference sequence). Trimming pared 5 bases from V and 1 base from J, leaving 11 bases between. This CDR3 has 14 residues. In DNA, the CDR3 is TGTGCCAGTAGTCCCAGGACAGAGAACACTGAAGCTTTCTTT. Amino acids: CASSPRTENTEAFF.

The chain has TRBV5-1 and TRBJ2-1; D unresolved. V was pared by 4 bases and J by 1 base, with 21 bases between. Looked up from germline, CDR1 is SGHRS and CDR2 is YFSETQ. CDR3 length: 18 amino acids. CDR3 coding DNA: TGCGCCAGCAGCGCCGGTCTCCCACCTTCGAAGTCCTACAATGAGCAGTTCTTC. This encodes CASSAGLPPSKSYNEQFF.

This chain connects TRBV7-2 to TRBJ2-5, with 10 bases that match TRBD2. CDR3 size: 15 residues. The junction had 7 bases not matched to a gene; V was cut back by 4 bases and J by 5 bases. Germline CDR1 and CDR2: SGHTA and FQGNSA. The DNA of the CDR3 is TGTGCCAGCAGCTCTCTAGCGGGAGTGGCGGAGACCCAGTACTTC. As protein: CASSSLAGVAETQYF. Together with reference TRBV7-2 and TRBJ2-5, the CDR3 gives the full variable domain: GAGVSQSPSNKVTEKGKDVELRCDPISGHTALYWYRQSLGQGLEFLIYFQGNSAPDKSGLPSDRFSAERTGGSVSTLTIQRTQQEDSAVYLCASSSLAGVAETQYFGPGTRLLVL.

This rearrangement joins TRBV6-6 to TRBJ2-1; 7 bases are shared with TRBD2. The ends lost 6 bases at V and 10 bases at J; junction bases unmatched: 6. This CDR3 has 12 amino acids. Germline V lookup: CDR1 MNHNY, CDR2 SVGAGI (reference sequence). CDR3 sequence: CASSLGTNEQFF. CDR3 DNA: TGTGCCAGCAGCCTGGGGACTAACGAGCAGTTCTTC.

The chain uses TRBV6-6 and TRBJ1-6; D remains ambiguous. This CDR3 has 13 amino acids. V gave up 3 bases and J gave up 8 bases, with 8 bases separating them. The V gene's germline CDR1 is MNHNY and CDR2 SVGAGI (reference sequence). CDR3 DNA sequence: TGTGCCAGCAGTTATGCGGCTTATTCACCCCTCCACTTT. Translating gives CASSYAAYSPLHF.

V and J are TRBV27 and TRBJ2-3; D is perhaps TRBD1 (6 bases). The CDR3 runs to 14 residues. Germline lookup yields CDR1 MNHEY and CDR2 SMNVEV (reference sequence). V was cut by 6 bases and J by 4 bases, with 14 bases left in between. DNA for the CDR3: TGTGCCAGCAGACTCCTCCCAGGGGCAGATACGCAGTATTTT. Protein: CASRLLPGADTQYF.

The rearrangement joins TRBV6-5 to TRBJ2-1; either TRBD1 or TRBD2 may supply D (5 bases each). Between the trimmed V and J ends, which lost 2 bases and 8 bases, there was a span of 13 bases. CDR1 and CDR2 from the germline V gene are MNHEY and SVGAGI. The CDR3 sequence is 14 residues long. CDR3 loop: CASSYVPGAYEQFF. The CDR3 DNA is TGTGCCAGCAGTTACGTCCCCGGGGCGTATGAGCAGTTCTTC.

A remark on this clone: The same CDR3 arises from other DNA sequences in this sample as well. V gene TRBV6-6 combines with J gene TRBJ2-7; D not resolved. In germline, CDR1 is MNHNY, CDR2 SVGAGI (reference sequence). Trimming shortened V by 5 bases and J by 5 bases, and 7 bases separated the two germline ends. This CDR3 region has 11 residues. In DNA form, the CDR3 reads TGTGCCAGCAGTCTGGGAAACGAGCAGTACTTC. This translates into CASSLGNEQYF.

The chain joins TRBV2 to TRBJ2-5; 12 nucleotides match TRBD2. Germline loops: CDR1 SNHLY, CDR2 FYNNEI. The J segment lost 1 base and the V segment lost 5 bases, leaving 5 bases of the junction unmatched. CDR3 length: 16 amino acids. This CDR3 is CASSTTSGGIQETQYF. The CDR3 DNA follows: TGTGCCAGCAGTACCACTAGCGGGGGGATCCAAGAGACCCAGTACTTC.

The J gene is TRBJ2-7, the V gene TRBV9; D unclear. V was pared by 0 bases and J by 5 bases, with 12 bases between. The CDR3 extends over 14 amino acids. CDR1 SGDLS and CDR2 YYNGEE come from the germline V gene. The CDR3 is CASSVVSSPDEQYF. The CDR3 DNA reads as TGTGCCAGCAGCGTAGTCTCGTCCCCCGACGAGCAGTACTTC.

V gene TRBV15 combines with J gene TRBJ1-2; no clear D. V dropped 0 bases and J dropped 2 bases, with 13 bases sitting between them. CDR3 length: 16 amino acids. From germline, CDR1 is LNHNV and CDR2 YYDKDF (reference sequence). The CDR3 DNA reads as TGTGCCACCAGCAGAGACAGATACTCTTGGAACTATGGCTACACCTTC. This encodes CATSRDRYSWNYGYTF. The variable domain in full, completed from reference TRBV15 and TRBJ1-2, reads DAMVIQNPRYQVTQFGKPVTLSCSQTLNHNVMYWYQQKSSQAPKLLFHYYDKDFNNEADTPDNFQSRRPNTSFCFLDIRSPGLGDTAMYLCATSRDRYSWNYGYTFGSGTRLTVV.

CDR3 region: CASSLGPDSTDTQYF. The CDR3 DNA is TGCGCCAGCAGCTTGGGTCCGGACAGCACAGATACGCAGTATTTT. The chain has TRBV5-1 and TRBJ2-3; D uncertain. The CDR3 is 15 amino acids. Germline V gives CDR1 SGHRS, CDR2 YFSETQ. V dropped 0 bases and J dropped 0 bases, with 8 bases sitting between them.

This clone appeared once. The chain has TRBV7-6 and TRBJ2-7; 8 bases map to TRBD2. CDR1 and CDR2 from the germline V gene are SGHVS and FNYEAQ. Germline trimming cut 5 bases from V and 2 bases from J; bases unmatched to any gene: 8. The CDR3 is 15 residues long. The chain's CDR3 is CASSPARGGTYEQYF. CDR3 sequence (DNA): TGTGCCAGCAGCCCCGCCCGGGGGGGTACCTACGAGCAGTACTTC.

Concerning this clone: This specimen includes other DNA sequences encoding the same CDR3. The gene calls are TRBV9 and TRBJ2-7; the D gene is possibly TRBD1 (5 bases). V shed 0 bases and J shed 2 bases, with 9 bases lying between them. CDR1 and CDR2 from the germline V gene are SGDLS and YYNGEE. The CDR3 consists of 14 residues. The CDR3 spells CASSVDSGPYEQYF. CDR3 nucleotide sequence: TGTGCCAGCAGCGTAGACTCAGGGCCCTACGAGCAGTACTTC.

V gene TRBV5-5 combines with J gene TRBJ2-7; the D is unclear. Trimming removed 3 bases at V and 4 bases at J, with 8 bases between. The CDR3 sequence is 12 residues long. CDR1 is SGHKS and CDR2 is YYEKEE in the germline V gene (reference sequence). The CDR3 reads CASSSVSYEQYF. The CDR3 bases are TGTGCCAGCAGCTCCGTATCGTACGAGCAGTACTTC.

CDR3 nucleotide sequence: TGTGCCAGCAGTGATATGGCAGAGTGGGAAAAACTGTTTTTT. The encoded protein is CASSDMAEWEKLFF. The rearrangement joins TRBV25-1 to TRBJ1-4, with D uncertain. CDR1 and CDR2 from the germline V gene are MGHDK and SYGVNS. The CDR3 is 14 residues long. Between the trimmed V and J ends, which lost 3 bases and 8 bases, there was a span of 13 bases.